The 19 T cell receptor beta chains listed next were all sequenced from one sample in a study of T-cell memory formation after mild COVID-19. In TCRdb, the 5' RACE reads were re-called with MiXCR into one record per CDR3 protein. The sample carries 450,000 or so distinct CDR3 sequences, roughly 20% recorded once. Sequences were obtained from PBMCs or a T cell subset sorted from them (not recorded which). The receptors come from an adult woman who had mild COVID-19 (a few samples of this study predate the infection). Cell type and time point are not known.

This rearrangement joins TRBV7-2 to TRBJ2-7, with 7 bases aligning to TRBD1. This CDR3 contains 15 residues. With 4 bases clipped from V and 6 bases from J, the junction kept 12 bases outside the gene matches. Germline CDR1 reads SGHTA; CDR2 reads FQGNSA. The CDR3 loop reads CASSSRQGQMSEQYF. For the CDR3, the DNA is TGTGCCAGCAGCTCGAGACAGGGCCAAATGTCCGAGCAGTACTTC.

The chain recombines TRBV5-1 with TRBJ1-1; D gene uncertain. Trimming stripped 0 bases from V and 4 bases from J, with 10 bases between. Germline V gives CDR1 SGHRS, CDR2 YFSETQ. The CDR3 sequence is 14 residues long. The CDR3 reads CASSLEVKGTEAFF. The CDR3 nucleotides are TGCGCCAGCAGCTTGGAGGTGAAGGGCACTGAAGCTTTCTTT.

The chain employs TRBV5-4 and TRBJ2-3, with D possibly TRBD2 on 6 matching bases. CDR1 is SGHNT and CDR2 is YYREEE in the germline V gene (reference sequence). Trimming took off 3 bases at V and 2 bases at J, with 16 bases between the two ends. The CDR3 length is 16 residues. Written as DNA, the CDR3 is TGTGCCAGCAGCTCCCTACTAGCCCTCGACACAGATACGCAGTATTTT. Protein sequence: CASSSLLALDTDTQYF. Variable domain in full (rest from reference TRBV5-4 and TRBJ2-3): ETGVTQSPTHLIKTRGQQVTLRCSSQSGHNTVSWYQQALGQGPQFIFQYYREEENGRGNFPPRFSGLQFPNYSSELNVNALELDDSALYLCASSSLLALDTDTQYFGPGTRLTVL.

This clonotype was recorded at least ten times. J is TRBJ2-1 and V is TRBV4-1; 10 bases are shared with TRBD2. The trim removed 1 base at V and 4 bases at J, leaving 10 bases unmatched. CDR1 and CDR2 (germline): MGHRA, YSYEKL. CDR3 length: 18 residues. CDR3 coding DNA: TGCGCCAGCAGCCAAGGGATTTTCGGTAGCGGGGGGTACAATGAGCAGTTCTTC. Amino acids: CASSQGIFGSGGYNEQFF.

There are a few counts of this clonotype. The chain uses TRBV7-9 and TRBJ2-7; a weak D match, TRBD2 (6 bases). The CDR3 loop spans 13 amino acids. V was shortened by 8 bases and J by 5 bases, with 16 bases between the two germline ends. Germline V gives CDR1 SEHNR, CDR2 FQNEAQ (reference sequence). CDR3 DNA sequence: TGTGCCAGCTTAGCGGCAGGGTTCAACGAGCAGTACTTC. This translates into CASLAAGFNEQYF.

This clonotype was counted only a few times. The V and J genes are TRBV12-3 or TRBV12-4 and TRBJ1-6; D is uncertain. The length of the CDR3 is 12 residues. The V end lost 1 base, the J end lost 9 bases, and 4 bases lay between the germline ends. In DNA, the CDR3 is TGTGCCAGCAGTTTAGAGCCTTCACCCCTCCACTTT. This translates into CASSLEPSPLHF.

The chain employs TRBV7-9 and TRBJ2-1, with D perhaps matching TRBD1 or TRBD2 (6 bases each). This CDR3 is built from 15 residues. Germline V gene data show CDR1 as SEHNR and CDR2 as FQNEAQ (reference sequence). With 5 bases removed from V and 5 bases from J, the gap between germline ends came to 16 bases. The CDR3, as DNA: TGTGCCAGCAGCCGCGACGGGGGCCTGAACAATGAGCAGTTCTTC. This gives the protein CASSRDGGLNNEQFF.

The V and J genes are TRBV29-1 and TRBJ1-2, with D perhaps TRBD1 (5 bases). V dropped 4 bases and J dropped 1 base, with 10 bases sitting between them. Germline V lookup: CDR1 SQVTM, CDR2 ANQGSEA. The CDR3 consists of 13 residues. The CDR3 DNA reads TGCAGCGTTGGAAGGGGCGTTAACTATGGCTACACCTTC. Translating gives CSVGRGVNYGYTF.

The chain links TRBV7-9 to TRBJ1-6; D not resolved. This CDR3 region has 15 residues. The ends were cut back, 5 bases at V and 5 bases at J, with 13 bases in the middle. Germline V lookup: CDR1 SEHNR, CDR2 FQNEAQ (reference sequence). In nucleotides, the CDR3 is TGTGCCAGCAGCCCAGGCACAGCGAATAATTCACCCCTCCACTTT. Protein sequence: CASSPGTANNSPLHF.

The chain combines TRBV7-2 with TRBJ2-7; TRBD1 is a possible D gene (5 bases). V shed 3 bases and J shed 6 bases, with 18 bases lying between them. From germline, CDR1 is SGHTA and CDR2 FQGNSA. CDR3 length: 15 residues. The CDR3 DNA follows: TGTGCCAGCAGCTTGGGTGGGGCCATCAAGGGCGAGCAGTACTTC. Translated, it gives CASSLGGAIKGEQYF.

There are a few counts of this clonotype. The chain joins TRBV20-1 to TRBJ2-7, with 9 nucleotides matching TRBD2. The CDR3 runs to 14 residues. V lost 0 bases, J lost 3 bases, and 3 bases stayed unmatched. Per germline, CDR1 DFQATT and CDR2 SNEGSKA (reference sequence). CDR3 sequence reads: CSAREASGDYEQYF. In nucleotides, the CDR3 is TGCAGTGCTAGAGAGGCTAGCGGGGACTACGAGCAGTACTTC.

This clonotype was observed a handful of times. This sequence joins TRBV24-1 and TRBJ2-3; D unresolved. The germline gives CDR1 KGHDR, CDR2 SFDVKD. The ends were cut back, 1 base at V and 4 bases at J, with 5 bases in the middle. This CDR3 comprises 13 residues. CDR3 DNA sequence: TGTGCCACCAGTGATTTTCAAGCAGATACGCAGTATTTT. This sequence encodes CATSDFQADTQYF.

This CDR3 is CASSSIAGGTNTGELFF. CDR3 DNA sequence: TGTGCCAGCAGCTCGATCGCGGGGGGGACGAACACCGGGGAGCTGTTTTTT. This chain links TRBV11-2 with TRBJ2-2; TRBD2 matches at 9 bases. Losses at the gene ends were 4 bases for V and 0 bases for J; bases not matched to a gene: 6. Germline lookup yields CDR1 SGHAT and CDR2 FQNNGV. This CDR3 contains 17 residues.

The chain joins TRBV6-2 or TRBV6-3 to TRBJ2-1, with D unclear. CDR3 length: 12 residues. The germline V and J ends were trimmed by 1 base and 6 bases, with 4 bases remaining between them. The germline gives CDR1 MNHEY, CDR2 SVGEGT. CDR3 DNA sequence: TGTGCCAGCAGTTACTGGCGCAATGAGCAGTTCTTC. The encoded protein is CASSYWRNEQFF.

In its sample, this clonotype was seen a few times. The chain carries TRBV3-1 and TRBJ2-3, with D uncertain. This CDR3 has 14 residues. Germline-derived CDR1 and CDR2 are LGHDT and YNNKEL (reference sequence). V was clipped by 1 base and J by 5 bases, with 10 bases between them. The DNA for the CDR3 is TGTGCCAGCAGCCAAGGCCCCTCCGGAGATACGCAGTATTTT. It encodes CASSQGPSGDTQYF.

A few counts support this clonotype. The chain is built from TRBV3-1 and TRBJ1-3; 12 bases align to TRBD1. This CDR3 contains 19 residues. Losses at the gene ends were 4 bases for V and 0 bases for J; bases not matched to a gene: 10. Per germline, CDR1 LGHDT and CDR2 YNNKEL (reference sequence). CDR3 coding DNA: TGTGCCAGCAGCCTTGGGACAGGGGGCCCCAAAAGCTCTGGAAACACCATATATTTT. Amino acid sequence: CASSLGTGGPKSSGNTIYF. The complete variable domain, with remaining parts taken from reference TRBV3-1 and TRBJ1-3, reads DTAVSQTPKYLVTQMGNDKSIKCEQNLGHDTMYWYKQDSKKFLKIMFSYNNKELIINETVPNRFSPKSPDKAHLNLHINSLELGDSAVYFCASSLGTGGPKSSGNTIYFGEGSWLTVV.

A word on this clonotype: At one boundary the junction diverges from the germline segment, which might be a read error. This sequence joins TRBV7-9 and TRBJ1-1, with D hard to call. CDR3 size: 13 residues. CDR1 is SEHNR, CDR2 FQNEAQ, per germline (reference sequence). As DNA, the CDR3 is TGTGCCAGCAGCGTAGCGACTGCCCCTGAAGCTTTCTTT. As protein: CASSVATAPEAFF.

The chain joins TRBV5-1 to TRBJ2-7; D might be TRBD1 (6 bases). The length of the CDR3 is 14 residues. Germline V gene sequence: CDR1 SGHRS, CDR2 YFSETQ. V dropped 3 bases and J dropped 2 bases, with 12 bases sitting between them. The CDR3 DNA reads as TGCGCCAGCAGCTCCGGACAGAAAACCTACGAGCAGTACTTC. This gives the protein CASSSGQKTYEQYF.

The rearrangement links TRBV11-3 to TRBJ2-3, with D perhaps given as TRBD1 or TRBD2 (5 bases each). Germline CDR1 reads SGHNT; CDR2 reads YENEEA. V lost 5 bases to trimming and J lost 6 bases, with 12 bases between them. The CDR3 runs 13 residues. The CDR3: CASSPGTDDTQYF. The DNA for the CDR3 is TGTGCCAGCAGCCCGGGGACCGACGATACGCAGTATTTT.